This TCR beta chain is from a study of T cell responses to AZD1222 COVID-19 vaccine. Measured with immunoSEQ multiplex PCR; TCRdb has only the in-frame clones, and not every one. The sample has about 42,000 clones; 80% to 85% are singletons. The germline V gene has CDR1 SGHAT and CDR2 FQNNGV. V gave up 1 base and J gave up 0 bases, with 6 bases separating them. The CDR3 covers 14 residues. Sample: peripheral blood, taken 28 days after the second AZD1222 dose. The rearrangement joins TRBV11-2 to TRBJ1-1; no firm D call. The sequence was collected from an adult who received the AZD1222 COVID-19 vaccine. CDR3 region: CASSLGVVNTEAFF. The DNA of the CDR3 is TGTGCCAGCAGCTTAGGGGTGGTGAACACTGAAGCTTTCTTT.